A selection of T cell receptor beta chains follows, all from one sample in a study of CD8+CD57+ T cells in acquired aplastic anemia. TCRdb ran MiXCR on the reads and lists one entry per CDR3 protein. Of about 71,000 distinct CDR3 sequences listed, around half are singletons. Sequencing was done on a sample of sorted CD4+, CD8+, or CD8+CD57+ T cells (not recorded which) from PBMCs. These receptors were obtained from a human donor in good health, serving as a control. The CDR3 runs from the conserved cysteine through the conserved F or W. A D gene is named only where the DNA matches it firmly. Size tells how often a clone was seen (once, few, many) or the class of an expanded clone, and some rows leave it out.

v_call	cdr3_length	clone_size	d_call	j_call	cdr3_aa	cdr3_nt
TRBV29-1	12	.	.	TRBJ1-2	CSTRTVSYGYTF	TGCAGCACACGCACCGTGTCCTATGGCTACACCTTC
TRBV2	12	.	.	TRBJ1-2	CASSTGDYGYTF	TGTGCCAGCAGCACCGGGGACTATGGCTACACCTTC
TRBV7-9	12	.	TRBD1	TRBJ1-6	CATGTGNSPLHF	TGTGCCACCGGGACAGGCAATTCACCCCTCCACTTT
TRBV7-8	14	.	TRBD2	TRBJ2-7	CASTNPGTSVEQYF	TGTGCCAGCACCAATCCCGGGACTAGCGTTGAGCAGTACTTC
TRBV12-3/TRBV12-4	15	many	TRBD2	TRBJ2-7	CASRPGTSGRGEQYF	TGTGCCAGCAGACCCGGGACTAGCGGGAGGGGGGAGCAGTACTTC
TRBV2	15	few	.	TRBJ1-2	CASRPRDTLLYGYTF	TGTGCCAGCAGACCCCGGGACACACTCCTCTATGGCTACACCTTC
TRBV15	13	.	.	TRBJ2-7	CATSSFGSDEQYF	TGTGCCACCAGCAGCTTCGGCTCAGACGAGCAGTACTTC
TRBV2	13	.	.	TRBJ2-5	CASREQGGETQYF	TGTGCCAGCAGAGAACAGGGAGGAGAGACCCAGTACTTC
TRBV15	14	many	.	TRBJ2-3	CATSSTTGLDTQYF	TGTGCCACCAGCAGTACTACAGGGCTAGATACGCAGTATTTT
TRBV5-4	13	.	TRBD1	TRBJ1-2	CASSPAGGYGYTF	TGTGCCAGCAGCCCAGCAGGGGGCTATGGCTACACCTTC
TRBV29-1	14	.	.	TRBJ2-1	CSVEGLSSYNEQFF	TGCAGCGTTGAAGGCTTGAGCTCCTACAATGAGCAGTTCTTC
TRBV6-1	16	many	.	TRBJ2-5	CASSEMWDGAGETQYF	TGTGCCAGCAGTGAAATGTGGGACGGAGCCGGGGAGACCCAGTACTTC
TRBV10-1	14	.	.	TRBJ1-2	CASSEGAGSYGYTF	TGCGCCAGCAGTGAGGGTGCAGGGTCCTATGGCTACACCTTC
TRBV10-3	13	few	.	TRBJ2-1	CAIKAATYNEQFF	TGTGCCATCAAGGCCGCAACCTACAATGAGCAGTTCTTC
TRBV20-1	13	.	TRBD1	TRBJ1-2	CSGGGQGLDGYTF	TGCAGTGGGGGCGGACAGGGTCTAGATGGCTACACCTTC
TRBV5-6	11	many	.	TRBJ1-2	CASSLSYGYTF	TGTGCCAGCAGCCTTAGCTATGGCTACACCTTC
TRBV9	17	many	.	TRBJ2-3	CASSVRSGEEFTDTQYF	TGTGCCAGCAGCGTGAGGTCGGGGGAGGAGTTCACAGATACGCAGTATTTT
TRBV10-1	16	few	.	TRBJ1-5	CASGRQQGRDNQPQHF	TGCGCCAGCGGACGGCAACAGGGTAGGGACAATCAGCCCCAGCATTTT
TRBV2	15	.	TRBD1	TRBJ1-1	CASSERSGGNTEAFF	TGTGCCAGCAGTGAAAGGTCAGGGGGGAACACTGAAGCTTTCTTT
TRBV2	13	many	.	TRBJ1-2	CASSGIIFYGYTF	TGTGCCAGCAGTGGAATAATCTTCTATGGCTACACCTTC
TRBV24-1	12	once	.	TRBJ1-5	CATSDSSQPQHF	TGTGCCACCAGTGACAGTAGTCAGCCCCAGCATTTT
TRBV29-1	13	.	.	TRBJ2-1	CSVQGGNYNEQFF	TGCAGCGTCCAGGGGGGAAACTACAATGAGCAGTTCTTC
TRBV2	13	.	.	TRBJ2-3	CARGSEGTDTQYF	TGTGCCCGGGGGAGCGAGGGCACAGATACGCAGTATTTT
TRBV5-6	15	many	TRBD1	TRBJ2-7	CASSLVYRGDHEQYF	TGTGCCAGCAGCTTGGTTTACAGGGGGGACCACGAGCAGTACTTC